Below are 29 T cell receptor beta chains sequenced from a single sample in a study of T-cell reconstitution after alpha-beta-depleted transplantation in children. The TCRbeta library was prepared with unique molecular identifiers. A single record per CDR3 protein comes from TCRdb applying MiXCR to the PCR reads. The sample has 540,000 or so distinct CDR3 sequences; roughly 24% are singletons. Specimen: PBMCs, mostly from graft donor cells, collected 360 days after TCRalphabeta/CD19-depleted stem cell transplant. The source is a boy younger than two who had a stem cell transplant for acute myeloid leukemia, so the T cells may come from the graft donor.

This clonotype was seen at least ten times. This CDR3 reads CASSLRGRTLYQETQYF. The CDR3 DNA is TGTGCCAGCAGCTTAAGGGGCAGGACTTTGTACCAAGAGACCCAGTACTTC. This sequence joins TRBV11-2 and TRBJ2-5, with D perhaps assigned TRBD1 or TRBD2 (5 bases each). CDR1 and CDR2 from the germline V gene are SGHAT and FQNNGV. The CDR3 has 17 residues. V was shortened by 2 bases and J by 0 bases, with 16 bases between the two germline ends.

In this sample, this clonotype turned up many times. This sequence joins TRBV20-1 and TRBJ2-5; 11 bases match TRBD1. V was pared by 1 base and J by 4 bases, with 5 bases of the junction left unmatched. Germline CDR1 DFQATT, CDR2 SNEGSKA (reference sequence). The CDR3 extends over 15 amino acids. In DNA, the CDR3 is TGCAGTGCTAGAGTCGGGACAGGGGGACGAGAGACCCAGTACTTC. This codes for CSARVGTGGRETQYF.

This clonotype came up once. This sequence joins TRBV20-1 and TRBJ2-5; D unclear. Germline assignment: CDR1 DFQATT and CDR2 SNEGSKA (reference sequence). There are 12 residues in the CDR3. Deletions cut 6 bases from V and 1 base from J, with 9 bases between. Here the CDR3 DNA reads TGCAGTGCCCCACTACTCCAAGAGACCCAGTACTTC. This encodes CSAPLLQETQYF.

To note about this clonotype: A much larger clone differs by one base, so this may be a read error. The chain recombines TRBV2 with TRBJ2-2; D gene unclear. Per germline, CDR1 SNHLY and CDR2 FYNNEI. This CDR3 is 11 amino acids long. Trimming stripped 5 bases from V and 6 bases from J, with 4 bases between. For the CDR3, the DNA is TGTGCCAGCAGTAATCCCGGGGAGCTGTTTTTT. This codes for CASSNPGELFF.

Only a few counts were recorded for this clonotype. V usage is TRBV20-1 and J usage is TRBJ2-1, with TRBD2 matching 11 bases. The CDR3 length is 15 residues. Germline CDR1 is DFQATT and CDR2 is SNEGSKA (reference sequence). With V trimmed by 6 bases and J by 7 bases, 11 bases remained unmatched. Here the CDR3 reads CSATASGGPGNEQFF. DNA for the CDR3: TGCAGTGCCACCGCTAGCGGGGGGCCGGGGAATGAGCAGTTCTTC.

The chain recombines TRBV15 with TRBJ2-1; tentative D call: TRBD2 (7 bases). CDR3 size: 18 residues. CDR1 LNHNV and CDR2 YYDKDF come from the germline V gene (reference sequence). V was trimmed by 3 bases and J by 8 bases, leaving 26 bases between them. The CDR3 spells CATSSEFHPAGARDEQFF. The CDR3 DNA sequence: TGTGCCACCAGCAGCGAATTCCACCCTGCGGGGGCAAGGGATGAGCAGTTCTTC.

This clonotype was detected ten times or more. This chain connects TRBV12-5 to TRBJ2-4, with 8 nucleotides matching TRBD2. This CDR3 comprises 21 residues. With 1 base clipped from V and 3 bases from J, the junction kept 20 bases outside the gene matches. Germline V CDR1 and CDR2: LGHNT, FRNRAP. The CDR3 spells CASGLAGTSEGCSVDKNIQYF. DNA of the CDR3: TGTGCTAGTGGTTTGGCGGGGACTAGTGAGGGTTGTTCTGTGGACAAAAACATTCAGTACTTC.

This clonotype was picked up many times. The chain is built from TRBV5-6 and TRBJ1-5, with 9 nucleotides matching TRBD1. The CDR3 runs to 18 residues. Germline CDR1 SGHDT, CDR2 YYEEEE. Trimming took 0 bases from V and 1 from J; bases not matched to a gene: 8. CDR3 nucleotide sequence: TGTGCCAGCAGCTTGGCCGGACAGGGGCCTTGGAGCAATCAGCCCCAGCATTTT. It codes for CASSLAGQGPWSNQPQHF.

V and J are TRBV6-2 or TRBV6-3 and TRBJ2-6; 8 bases align to TRBD1. J was trimmed by 0 bases and V by 0 bases; bases with no gene match: 10. The CDR3 is made up of 20 amino acids. Germline CDR1 is MNHEY and CDR2 is SVGEGT. The CDR3 here is CASSYSWAGQGFSGANVLTF. The CDR3 nucleotides read TGTGCCAGCAGTTACTCGTGGGCTGGACAGGGATTCTCTGGGGCCAACGTCCTGACTTTC.

This clonotype was recorded at least ten times. V is TRBV7-9 and J is TRBJ2-1; possibly TRBD1 for D (5 bases). Germline assignment: CDR1 SEHNR and CDR2 FQNEAQ (reference sequence). Trimming cost V 2 bases and J 6 bases, with 14 bases left between them. The CDR3 length is 15 residues. CDR3 sequence reads: CASSLQPRVPNEQFF. Written as DNA, the CDR3 is TGTGCCAGCAGCTTACAACCCAGGGTCCCCAATGAGCAGTTCTTC.

V and J are TRBV5-1 and TRBJ2-1; TRBD1 matches at 9 bases. J was trimmed by 2 bases and V by 3 bases; bases with no gene match: 3. Looked up from germline, CDR1 is SGHRS and CDR2 is YFSETQ. The CDR3 contains 15 residues. CDR3 in amino acids: CASSYDRGAYNEQFF. CDR3 coding DNA: TGCGCCAGCAGCTATGACAGGGGGGCCTACAATGAGCAGTTCTTC.

Only a few counts were recorded for this clonotype. The chain recombines TRBV20-1 with TRBJ2-1; the D is unclear. The CDR3 loop spans 11 amino acids. The germline gives CDR1 DFQATT, CDR2 SNEGSKA (reference sequence). The germline V and J ends were trimmed by 5 bases and 9 bases, with 11 bases remaining between them. The CDR3 loop is CSASKRGEQFF. The CDR3 nucleotides read TGCAGTGCTTCCAAGCGCGGTGAGCAGTTCTTC.

This clonotype was recorded many times. This sequence joins TRBV4-3 and TRBJ2-2, with D perhaps TRBD1 (6 bases). The V end was cut by 1 base, the J end by 3 bases, with 15 bases between. Germline V gene lookup returns CDR1 LGHNA and CDR2 YSLEER. The CDR3 has 17 amino acids. The CDR3 here is CASSQATGWEYTGELFF. As DNA, the CDR3 is TGCGCCAGCAGCCAAGCAACAGGGTGGGAGTACACCGGGGAGCTGTTTTTT.

As to this clonotype: This may come from a read error, since a much larger clone is one base off. The chain carries TRBV20-1 and TRBJ2-1, with D maybe TRBD1 (6 bases). Germline CDR1 is DFQATT and CDR2 is SNEGSKA (reference sequence). The CDR3 runs to 15 residues. CDR3 sequence (DNA): TGCTGTGCTAGAGATCCGAGGGGGTCCTACAATGAGCAGTTCTTC. Its protein is CCARDPRGSYNEQFF.

The rearrangement links TRBV20-1 to TRBJ2-3; D unresolved. CDR3 size: 13 residues. The ends were cut back, 3 bases at V and 4 bases at J, with 11 bases in the middle. Germline V gene sequence: CDR1 DFQATT, CDR2 SNEGSKA (reference sequence). CDR3 in DNA: TGCAGTGCTAGTCTAGGAACGTCAGATACGCAGTATTTT. Translation gives CSASLGTSDTQYF.

This clonotype has a handful of counts. The chain carries TRBV19 and TRBJ2-7; TRBD2 might be the D (5 bases). CDR3 length: 15 residues. The V and J ends lost 6 bases and 1 base respectively, with 16 bases between them. Germline CDR1 LNHDA, CDR2 SQIVND (reference sequence). The CDR3: CASRGRQDFSYEQYF. The CDR3 DNA reads TGTGCCAGTAGGGGCCGGCAGGACTTTTCCTACGAGCAGTACTTC.

V gene TRBV6-5 combines with J gene TRBJ1-2; tentative D call: TRBD1 (5 bases). V shed 0 bases and J shed 7 bases, with 12 bases lying between them. CDR3 size: 14 residues. The germline gives CDR1 MNHEY, CDR2 SVGAGI. CDR3: CASSYSIGDGGYTF. CDR3 nucleotide sequence: TGTGCCAGCAGTTACTCGATAGGGGATGGTGGCTACACCTTC.

V and J are TRBV20-1 and TRBJ1-1; D is unresolved. This CDR3 has 12 amino acids. Per germline, CDR1 DFQATT and CDR2 SNEGSKA (reference sequence). Trimming shortened V by 5 bases and J by 4 bases, and 11 bases separated the two germline ends. The CDR3 DNA follows: TGCAGTGCTTCGACGGAGTCCACTGAAGCTTTCTTT. Protein sequence: CSASTESTEAFF.

This clonotype was counted between two and nine times. V is TRBV6-1 and J is TRBJ2-7; possible D gene TRBD1, 5 bases. This CDR3 region has 14 residues. Trimming cost V 6 bases and J 2 bases, with 14 bases left between them. Germline V CDR1 and CDR2: MNHNS, SASEGT. CDR3 protein: CASRTDSPPYEQYF. The CDR3 nucleotides read TGTGCCAGCAGGACAGACAGCCCCCCCTACGAGCAGTACTTC.

Ten or more counts support this clonotype. This rearrangement joins TRBV29-1 to TRBJ2-5; 9 bases line up with TRBD1. J was trimmed by 10 bases and V by 7 bases; bases with no gene match: 7. CDR3 size: 11 residues. Per germline, CDR1 SQVTM and CDR2 ANQGSEA. The CDR3 protein is CSAGTGLDQYF. The CDR3 DNA is TGCAGCGCCGGGACAGGGTTGGACCAGTACTTC.

The gene calls are TRBV28 and TRBJ1-5; no reliable D call. The germline V and J ends were trimmed by 3 bases and 4 bases, with 13 bases remaining between them. This CDR3 spans 15 amino acids. CDR1 is MDHEN and CDR2 is SYDVKM in the germline V gene. The CDR3 is CASSFDSQINQPQHF. Here the CDR3 DNA reads TGTGCCAGCAGTTTTGATTCCCAGATTAATCAGCCCCAGCATTTT.

This clonotype has just a few counts. The chain is built from TRBV6-1 and TRBJ1-3; tentative D call: TRBD1 (5 bases). Germline V CDR1 and CDR2: MNHNS, SASEGT. The V gene lost 10 bases and the J gene lost 0 bases, with 13 bases spanning the gap. CDR3 length equals 14 residues. The CDR3 bases are TGTGCCACCCAACGGGACGTCTCTGGAAACACCATATATTTT. Translation: CATQRDVSGNTIYF.

This clonotype was counted at least ten times. The chain joins TRBV15 to TRBJ2-2, with a weak D call TRBD2 (7 bases). In germline, CDR1 is LNHNV, CDR2 YYDKDF (reference sequence). Trimming pared 0 bases from V and 0 bases from J, leaving 11 bases between. The CDR3 spans 17 residues. The CDR3 region has the DNA TGTGCCACCAGCAGAGATAAGGGGGGGTCGAACACCGGGGAGCTGTTTTTT. The encoded protein is CATSRDKGGSNTGELFF.

CDR3: CASSSTGLLNQPQHF. The CDR3 nucleotides read TGTGCCAGCAGCTCCACAGGGCTCCTAAATCAGCCCCAGCATTTT. J is TRBJ1-5 and V is TRBV7-9; D might be TRBD1 (6 bases). V lost 4 bases, J lost 4 bases, and 14 bases lay in between. CDR1 is SEHNR, CDR2 FQNEAQ, per germline (reference sequence). This CDR3 is 15 amino acids long.

The chain links TRBV10-3 to TRBJ2-3; 8 nucleotides match TRBD2. CDR1 and CDR2 (germline): ENHRY, SYGVKD. The CDR3 totals 15 residues. After removal of 3 bases from V and 5 bases from J, the junction contained 7 bases not matched to a gene. The CDR3 DNA reads as TGTGCCATCAGTGATTACGGGGGGGCCAAAGATACGCAGTATTTT. It specifies CAISDYGGAKDTQYF.

The table lists this clonotype with many counts. This chain connects TRBV30 to TRBJ1-1; TRBD1 might be the D (5 bases). CDR3 length: 13 amino acids. Germline CDR1 is GTSNPN and CDR2 is SVGIG (reference sequence). Trimming took 3 bases from V and 1 from J, leaving 9 bases between them. The CDR3 loop reads CAWRFGGNTEAFF. Here the CDR3 DNA reads TGTGCCTGGAGGTTCGGGGGGAACACTGAAGCTTTCTTT.

The table lists this clonotype with many counts. The gene calls are TRBV7-2 and TRBJ2-3; TRBD1 matches at 10 bases. The V gene's germline CDR1 is SGHTA and CDR2 FQGNSA. This CDR3 spans 17 amino acids. V shed 4 bases and J 2 bases; nucleotides not matched to a gene: 9. CDR3 in DNA: TGTGCCAGCAGCTCCGTGAGGACAGGGGGTAACACAGATACGCAGTATTTT. It yields the protein CASSSVRTGGNTDTQYF.

This clonotype was picked up many times. The rearrangement joins TRBV4-1 to TRBJ2-2; D remains unclear. V lost 4 bases and J lost 0, with 6 bases in between. Germline V gene sequence: CDR1 MGHRA, CDR2 YSYEKL. This CDR3 is built from 14 residues. In nucleotides, the CDR3 is TGCGCCAGCAGCCCCTCAGCGAACACCGGGGAGCTGTTTTTT. Translating it yields CASSPSANTGELFF.

This clonotype has just a few counts. This sequence joins TRBV6-5 and TRBJ2-7; 7 bases map to TRBD2. The CDR3 length is 14 residues. The trim removed 4 bases at V and 3 bases at J, leaving 6 bases unmatched. The germline CDR1 and CDR2 sequences are MNHEY and SVGAGI. The CDR3 nucleotides read TGTGCCAGCAGTTCCCCCGGCGGGGGCTACGAGCAGTACTTC. As protein: CASSSPGGGYEQYF.